Listed here are 14 T cell receptor beta chains from one sample, sequenced in a study of radiation and T cells in renal cell carcinoma. As to time point: baseline pretreatment blood. This sample's treatment: 15 Gy SBRT to primary tumor, nephrectomy 4 weeks later. The table came from immunoSEQ multiplex PCR; TCRdb's copy has only in-frame clones and leaves some out. The sample includes 150,000 or so clones, roughly 90% of them seen just once. Sequencing used blood, obtained from a patient whose treatment included radiotherapy and nephrectomy. Every receptor here comes from a woman aged 50 to 60 with renal cell carcinoma.

This clone has only a few counts. The V call is TRBV7-9, the J call TRBJ2-5, with D tentatively TRBD1 (5 bases). V shed 5 bases and J shed 1 base, with 11 bases lying between them. This CDR3 contains 14 residues. The germline V gene encodes CDR1 SEHNR and CDR2 FQNEAQ (reference sequence). This CDR3 reads CASSLTQVQETQYF. The CDR3 DNA sequence: TGTGCCAGCAGCCTAACACAGGTCCAAGAGACCCAGTACTTC.

The CDR3 nucleotides are TGTGCCAGCAGCCCCGCCGGGAACTATGGCTACACCTTC. Protein: CASSPAGNYGYTF. The rearrangement joins TRBV7-2 to TRBJ1-2, with D unresolved. Per the germline V gene, CDR1 is SGHTA and CDR2 is FQGNSA. The length of the CDR3 is 13 residues. Trimming cost V 5 bases and J 2 bases, with 9 bases left between them.

This clone was recorded only once. J is TRBJ1-3 and V is TRBV7-2; TRBD1 might be the D (6 bases). CDR1 and CDR2 from the germline V gene are SGHTA and FQGNSA. This CDR3 contains 16 residues. V lost 0 bases and J 3 bases, leaving 12 bases between the germline ends. The CDR3 bases are TGTGCCAGCAGCTTAGCGGGGGCCATGAGTGGAAACACCATATATTTT. Amino acid sequence: CASSLAGAMSGNTIYF.

The chain combines TRBV4-2 with TRBJ1-2; 9 bases map to TRBD1. The CDR3 loop spans 16 amino acids. In germline, CDR1 is LGHNA, CDR2 YNFKEQ. The junction had 9 bases not matched to a gene; V was cut back by 2 bases and J by 5 bases. This CDR3 is CASSQSPGQGLYGYTF. Written as DNA, the CDR3 is TGTGCCAGCAGCCAATCTCCGGGACAGGGATTGTATGGCTACACCTTC.

Notes on this clone: This sample also contains other DNA sequences that code for the same CDR3. The J gene is TRBJ1-1, the V gene TRBV19; D unresolved. The CDR3 consists of 13 residues. Germline V lookup: CDR1 LNHDA, CDR2 SQIVND (reference sequence). The V end lost 1 base, the J end lost 1 base, and 4 bases lay between the germline ends. The CDR3 sequence is CASSIGANTEAFF. Here the CDR3 DNA reads TGTGCCAGTAGTATAGGGGCGAACACTGAAGCTTTCTTT.

The chain joins TRBV29-1 to TRBJ1-2; perhaps TRBD1 as D (6 bases). Looked up from germline, CDR1 is SQVTM and CDR2 is ANQGSEA. The V and J ends lost 3 bases and 0 bases respectively, with 11 bases between them. The CDR3 runs 14 residues. The CDR3 here is CSVDVGGTNYGYTF. CDR3 DNA: TGCAGCGTTGATGTCGGGGGCACTAACTATGGCTACACCTTC. Complete variable domain (other parts from reference TRBV29-1 and TRBJ1-2): SAVISQKPSRDICQRGTSLTIQCQVDSQVTMMFWYRQQPGQSLTLIATANQGSEATYESGFVIDKFPISRPNLTFSTLTVSNMSPEDSSIYLCSVDVGGTNYGYTFGSGTRLTVV.

The rearrangement joins TRBV6-1 to TRBJ2-5; TRBD1 aligns across 7 bases. The germline V gene encodes CDR1 MNHNS and CDR2 SASEGT. The CDR3 extends over 12 amino acids. Trimming took 3 bases from V and 5 from J; bases not matched to a gene: 0. The CDR3 loop is CASSDRGETQYF. The CDR3 DNA follows: TGTGCCAGCAGTGACAGGGGGGAGACCCAGTACTTC.

This clone was counted only a few times. The chain combines TRBV6-1 with TRBJ1-2; a weak D match, TRBD1 (5 bases). This CDR3 comprises 11 residues. Germline values: CDR1 MNHNS, CDR2 SASEGT. Trimming stripped 8 bases from V and 6 bases from J, with 10 bases between. CDR3 sequence (DNA): TGTGCCAGCGTAGAGGGGCATGGCTACACCTTC. It is translated as CASVEGHGYTF.

This rearrangement joins TRBV9 to TRBJ1-4; D is undetermined. The germline V gene has CDR1 SGDLS and CDR2 YYNGEE. Trimming took off 1 base at V and 7 bases at J, with 26 bases between the two ends. The CDR3 loop spans 19 amino acids. The CDR3 loop reads CASSVIPLLLPGGSEKLFF. CDR3 DNA: TGTGCCAGCAGCGTAATCCCGTTGCTGCTACCGGGAGGGAGTGAAAAACTGTTTTTT.

The chain joins TRBV7-8 to TRBJ2-5; tentative D call: TRBD1 (6 bases). CDR3 length: 15 residues. Germline V CDR1 and CDR2: SGHVS, FQNEAQ. V was clipped by 4 bases and J by 5 bases, with 17 bases between them. The CDR3 DNA is TGTGCCAGCAGCTCCCGGGACACCCAAGGGGAGACCCAGTACTTC. This codes for CASSSRDTQGETQYF.

The V call is TRBV5-1, the J call TRBJ2-3, with a tentative D call TRBD2 (5 bases). Germline assignment: CDR1 SGHRS and CDR2 YFSETQ. The CDR3 sequence is 18 residues long. V dropped 2 bases and J dropped 0 bases, with 19 bases sitting between them. CDR3 DNA: TGCGCCAGCAGCTTTTTATGGGGAGACGGGTTAAGCACAGATACGCAGTATTTT. It translates to CASSFLWGDGLSTDTQYF.

The V and J genes are TRBV5-6 and TRBJ2-1, with a weak D call TRBD2 (7 bases). The CDR3 has 16 amino acids. Trimming shortened V by 2 bases and J by 1 base, and 13 bases separated the two germline ends. Germline V gene lookup returns CDR1 SGHDT and CDR2 YYEEEE. CDR3 in amino acids: CASSFSGGWSYNEQFF. DNA of the CDR3: TGTGCCAGCAGCTTTTCGGGGGGCTGGTCCTACAATGAGCAGTTCTTC.

The chain joins TRBV7-8 to TRBJ2-2; the D gene is possibly TRBD2 (5 bases). Germline CDR1 is SGHVS and CDR2 is FQNEAQ. The ends were cut back, 2 bases at V and 4 bases at J, with 14 bases in the middle. The CDR3 sequence is 16 residues long. CDR3 DNA: TGTGCCAGCAGCTTAAGACCCAGCGGCGGCACCGGGGAGCTGTTTTTT. As protein: CASSLRPSGGTGELFF.

This chain links TRBV7-9 with TRBJ1-1, with a possible D match to TRBD1 (6 bases). The CDR3 is made up of 16 amino acids. Trimming took off 5 bases at V and 0 bases at J, with 16 bases between the two ends. Germline V gene data show CDR1 as SEHNR and CDR2 as FQNEAQ (reference sequence). Written as DNA, the CDR3 is TGTGCCAGCAGCGGACAGTCCTTCTCCATGAACACTGAAGCTTTCTTT. Amino acids: CASSGQSFSMNTEAFF.